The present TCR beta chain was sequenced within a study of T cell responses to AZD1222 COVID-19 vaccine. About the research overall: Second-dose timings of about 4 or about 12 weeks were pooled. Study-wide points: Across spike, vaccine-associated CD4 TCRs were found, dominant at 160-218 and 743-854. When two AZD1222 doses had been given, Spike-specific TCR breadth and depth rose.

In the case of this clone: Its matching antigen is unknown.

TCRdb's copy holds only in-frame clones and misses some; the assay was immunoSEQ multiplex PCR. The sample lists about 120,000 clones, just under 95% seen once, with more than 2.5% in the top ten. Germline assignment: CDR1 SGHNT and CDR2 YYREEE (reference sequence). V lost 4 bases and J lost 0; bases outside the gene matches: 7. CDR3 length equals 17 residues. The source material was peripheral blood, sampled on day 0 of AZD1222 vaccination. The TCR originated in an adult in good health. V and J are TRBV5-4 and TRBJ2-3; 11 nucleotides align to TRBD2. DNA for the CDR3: TGTGCCAGCAGCACTGGGACTAGCGGACGGAGCACAGATACGCAGTATTTT. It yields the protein CASSTGTSGRSTDTQYF.